This TCR beta chain is from a study of T cell responses to AZD1222 COVID-19 vaccine. As concerns this clone: What it binds is unknown.

The method was immunoSEQ multiplex PCR; TCRdb's version includes in-frame clones alone and lacks a portion of them. The sample carries about 100,000 clones, around nine tenths recorded once. CDR3 length: 15 amino acids. V dropped 2 bases and J dropped 5; count of bases not matched to a gene: 5. Germline CDR1 SGHRS, CDR2 YFSETQ. General study results and limits: Across the whole spike, CD4 TCRs peaked at regions 160-218 and 743-854. At baseline, just 5 or 6 AZD1222 recipients tested seropositive. Spike-specific TCR breadth and depth went up after people got two AZD1222 doses.

The clonotype was recovered from an adult in good health. The material sequenced was peripheral blood, taken on day 0 of MenACWY control vaccination. The chain couples TRBV5-1 to TRBJ2-3, with 10 bases aligning to TRBD2. This CDR3 reads CASSFQRGGLDTQYF. CDR3 sequence (DNA): TGCGCCAGCAGCTTCCAGCGGGGGGGACTAGATACGCAGTATTTT.